This TCR beta chain comes out of a study of cytomegalovirus exposure and HLA in healthy donors listed by TCRdb under 2017. Study-level background: According to an earlier analysis of 587 of the donors, about 179 million T cells yielded approximately 120 million unique TCR beta sequences and around 280 Gb of sequence data. A separate validation cohort of over a hundred different subjects was used in addition to the 666-subject first cohort. Genome-wide SNP genotypes for about three fifths of the 666 donors were used in a later genetic analysis, which treated that subset as a discovery cohort. The study used immunosequencing to profile the T cell repertoires of approximately 640 subjects and linked those repertoires to cytomegalovirus serostatus. In an earlier analysis of more than 550 of the donors, high-throughput TCR beta sequencing was used to judge whether each TCR beta V gene segment behaved as functional or pseudogenic. Typing coverage varied by locus: about 620-630 donors for A, B, C, DRB1 and DQB1; more than 500 for DQA1; around 570 for DPA1; 400 to 480 for DPB1. The study aimed to test whether cataloging public T cell receptors could reveal signatures of past pathogen exposure. An early release that covered fewer than 750 HLA-typed donors contained 300 to 350 gigabases of sequencing data and 80 million or so unique TCR sequences. All discovery cohort repertoires had been generated on a single sequencing platform. To predict cytomegalovirus infection status, the study brought together high-throughput TCR immunosequencing, statistical association of individual TCRs with disease status, and machine learning. In the later analysis, no new phenotypic data were used to find candidate immune exposures; instead, reliance was placed on TCR beta sequences and their occurrence across donors. HLA typing included class I and class II loci at four-digit resolution. Across around 400 genotyped donors of the cohort, an average of roughly 250,000 unique TCR beta nucleotide sequences per donor were sequenced, and approximately 19% of those sequences were non-productive. Alongside the repertoire data, information on donor age, sex, ethnicity and CMV serostatus was compiled. Roughly 5 DR-DQ haplotypes were handled as single units for association and clustering because linkage in the cohort was strong. A later analysis re-analyzed previously published TCR beta repertoires from about 600 donors and added high-resolution HLA genotyping to study TCR occurrence patterns. The genetic ancestry cluster associated with self-reported Caucasian donors included around four fifths of the 350 to 500 genotyped donors.

To note about this clone: Its antigen specificity is not known. Nothing much larger sits one base from this clone, and base qualities are not available.

The cohort was made up of around 720 healthy bone marrow donors. At the time of sampling, all cohort members were nominally healthy, though unrecorded immune exposures were likely present. The donor was CMV seronegative and was included in the group of a few hundred seronegative cohort members. Every donor gave a peripheral blood sample, and the peripheral blood mononuclear cells from that sample were used for TCR beta sequencing. The Qiagen DNeasy Blood Extraction Kit was used to extract genomic DNA from the blood cell samples. Results and caveats for the whole study, not just this receptor: Sequencing depth was assumed to be roughly uniform across donors in the presence/absence analyses, though that assumption may not hold. Linkage disequilibrium might explain the correlated functional status among segregating V segments, but an unknown experimental factor could not be excluded. In a later analysis, several top co-occurrence clusters were reported to appear linked to parvovirus B19, influenza, CMV and Epstein-Barr virus. A later analysis found that HLA-associated TCR beta chains were more clonally expanded and had lower generation probabilities than equally common non-associated chains. A later genetic analysis associated a missense DCLRE1C variant with V-gene and J-gene trimming of TCR beta chains, and an independent cohort replicated the association. A later analysis found that TCR association rates varied across HLA loci, with DRB1 alleles showing the most associated TCRs and HLA-C alleles the fewest. In a later analysis, most CMV-associated TCR beta chains were found to appear HLA-restricted, with HLA associations seemingly driven largely by CMV exposure. In vitro tests confirmed that a few of the cytomegalovirus-associated TCR beta chains recognize cytomegalovirus antigens. The authors suggested that the approach could potentially be extended to other disease states and immunological phenotypes. In a later genetic analysis, fewer N-insertions in productive TCRs were reported among donors in an Asian-associated ancestry cluster than the roughly 700-donor mean. A further reported finding was that TCR beta sequences accurately predicted the HLA-A and HLA-B alleles for most subjects in the first cohort. In an earlier analysis of about 540 of the donors, most TCR beta V segments were observed in productive rearrangements about 90% or about 30% of the time, broadly matching IMGT annotations. The study listed 150 to 200 TCR beta chains as associated with cytomegalovirus. This cohort had only TCR beta chains sequenced, and the lack of alpha or paired-chain data limited which features could be detected. In a later analysis, 16,951 TCR beta sequences were associated with specific HLA alleles at a false discovery rate of 0.05. Because HLA typing was unavailable for some donors at each locus, only the typed subset was used in association tests. The only immune exposure information available for the cohort was CMV serostatus. A group of highly shared sequence variants was considered likely to be a technical artifact of the sequencing pipeline. When HLA alleles, especially DR and DQ, strongly co-occurred, TCR associations were difficult to assign to individual alleles. Cytomegalovirus status was reported to be diagnosed by the classifier with high specificity and sensitivity in both the original and validation cohorts. Seventeen rarely observed V segments, including chromosome 9 orphons, were excluded from the earlier analysis of approximately 500 of the donors because counts were too low. Some IMGT-functional V segments, including TRBV6-2 and TRBV6-3, could not be distinguished by the 87-base-pair reads and were therefore excluded. Most TCR sequences were observed very rarely across donors, whereas some public TCRs were present in many individuals.

Library method: the immunoSEQ multiplex PCR assay. For the multiplex PCR, a mixture combining 60 forward primers for TCR Vbeta segments and 13 reverse primers for TCR Jbeta segments was used. Amplification of the CDR3 region of rearranged TCR beta genes was performed with a multiplex PCR assay on genomic DNA. The Illumina HiSeq System was used to sequence the amplified TCR beta libraries as 87-base-pair reads. The paper's data handling went like this. A later analysis counted approximately 74 million unique TCR beta chains across the roughly 700 repertoires, and 10 million to 12 million of these chains were shared by at least two donors. A nearest-neighbor algorithm error-corrected the raw reads and collapsed the reads into unique sequences, merging closely related sequences to remove PCR and sequencing errors. V, D and J gene segments were assigned by aligning CDR3 sequences to IMGT reference sequences. Each retained sequence needed at least a six-nucleotide match to both a V gene segment and a J gene segment. A rearrangement counted as productive if the CDR3 had no stop codons and remained in frame with V and J, and every other rearrangement counted as non-productive. Following IMGT convention, CDR3 was defined as the stretch from the second conserved V-encoded cysteine to the conserved J-encoded phenylalanine. In an earlier analysis of approximately 500 of the donors, sequences lacking an unambiguous match to a single V gene segment were excluded. An earlier analysis of 550 to 650 of the donors classified V segments as functional when productive rearrangements were above 56.7% and as segregating when the standard deviation between donors was above 5%. A statistical classification framework was built to diagnose cytomegalovirus status from the catalog of TCR beta chain sequences. In a later analysis, TCR nucleotide sequences were compared against IMGT/GENE-DB human TR gene sequences so that V and J genes could be assigned. The TCRdist pipeline was used in a later analysis to assign CDR3 sequences and most-parsimonious VDJ recombination scenarios. In a later analysis, each TCR beta chain was defined by its CDR3 amino acid sequence together with its V-gene family, and reads without a unique V-gene family were excluded. As a way to deal with suspected cross-contamination and a sequencing artifact, a later analysis dropped 450 to 600 nucleotide sequences that were highly shared and had low generation probability. In a later analysis, a clonal expansion index was calculated for each public chain from normalized within-repertoire ranks of inferred template counts. Generation probabilities in a later analysis came from a VDJ recombination model fitted to out-of-frame rearrangements, and those results were checked against IGoR. Hypergeometric tests were used in a later analysis to score TCR-TCR, TCR-HLA and TCR-CMV co-occurrence, with a repertoire-size bias correction applied to the TCR pairs. In a later analysis, false discovery rates were estimated by permuting HLA or CMV assignments 20 times. In a later analysis, co-occurring TCRs were grouped using DBSCAN, and TCRdist sequence similarity was added for clustering within HLA-allele-positive subsets. For co-occurrence clustering, repertoires with fewer than 30,000 or more than 120,000 public chains were excluded, along with roughly 5 repertoires with anomalous nucleotide sharing. TCRdb retrieved this table from immuneACCESS and kept in-frame rearrangements only. Not all clones are present; in checked studies, unresolved V genes account for under half, and no reason is known for the remainder. D and trimming were read from the DNA, whereas the V and J calls and clone size are those reported in that table. The sample data list about 62,000 clones, and approximately 87% of these were observed just once. The ten largest clonotypes hold about 1.5% of the sample.

The germline V gene encodes CDR1 MGHDK and CDR2 SYGVNS. V gives up 6 bases and J gives up 5 bases, and the segment between their germline ends measures 16 bases. The CDR3 covers 15 residues, taking in both the cysteine and the phenylalanine. Just the 45-base CDR3 DNA is kept, in frame starting at base 1. The clonotype was recovered from a man between 18 and 29 years old in good health and CMV-seronegative. Sample: PBMCs. The rearranged chain carries TRBV25-1 and TRBJ2-2, and TRBD2 may be the D gene, going by 6 matching bases. The base sequence is TGTGCCAGCAGCAAACCGGACGCGGGGACCGGGGAGCTGTTTTTT. It codes for CASSKPDAGTGELFF.